A selection of T cell receptor beta chains follows, all from one sample in a study of blood T cell repertoires in COVID-19. Only in-frame clones appear in the TCRdb table, and some are missing; sequencing was by immunoSEQ multiplex PCR. Of 200,000 to 250,000 clones in the sample, around 81% were seen once. The specimen was peripheral blood. All receptors come from a man aged 30 to 39 who had recovered from COVID-19. CDR3s include the opening cysteine and the closing phenylalanine or tryptophan. The D gene is left open where the match is weak. Expanded clones are given a class, and other clones once, few, many or no size at all.

V gene,J gene,D gene,CDR3 length,clone size,CDR3 protein,CDR3 DNA
TRBV7-9,TRBJ2-7,-,17,once,CASSSAVDSRRPYEQYF,TGTGCCAGCAGCTCAGCCGTGGACAGTCGAAGGCCCTACGAGCAGTACTTC
TRBV6-1,TRBJ2-4,-,15,-,CASSEEVGWRDIQYF,TGTGCCAGCAGTGAAGAAGTGGGCTGGAGGGACATTCAGTACTTC
TRBV27,TRBJ2-3,TRBD2,16,-,CASSYWTSGGTDTQYF,TGTGCCAGCAGCTATTGGACTAGCGGGGGGACAGATACGCAGTATTTT
TRBV2,TRBJ1-6,-,16,-,CASSGEGSSYNSPLHF,TGTGCCAGCAGTGGCGAGGGCAGCTCCTATAATTCACCCCTCCACTTT
TRBV5-5,TRBJ1-6,-,15,once,CASSLAQSLNSPLHF,TGTGCCAGCAGCTTGGCACAGTCCCTTAATTCACCCCTCCACTTT
TRBV27,TRBJ2-7,TRBD1,15,-,CATLPSLGQGWEQYF,TGTGCCACCCTACCCTCGTTAGGACAGGGGTGGGAGCAGTACTTC
TRBV4-2,TRBJ2-1,-,13,once,CASRGTAGNEQFF,TGTGCCAGCAGAGGCACCGCAGGGAATGAGCAGTTCTTC
TRBV19,TRBJ1-5,-,15,-,CASSIGREAGGPQHF,TGTGCCAGTAGTATCGGCAGGGAGGCGGGTGGGCCCCAGCATTTT
TRBV2,TRBJ2-5,-,16,-,CASSPRRVTGQETQYF,TGTGCCAGCAGTCCACGAAGGGTGACAGGCCAAGAGACCCAGTACTTC
TRBV7-9,TRBJ1-5,-,15,-,CASSSTADSNQPQHF,TGTGCCAGCAGCTCGACAGCCGATAGCAATCAGCCCCAGCATTTT
TRBV4-1,TRBJ1-2,TRBD1,18,-,CASSPRPGQGAPNYGYTF,TGCGCCAGCAGCCCGCGGCCGGGACAGGGGGCCCCTAACTATGGCTACACCTTC
TRBV3-1/TRBV3-2,TRBJ1-5,-,12,-,CASSQARQPQHF,TGTGCCAGCAGCCAAGCGCGCCAGCCCCAGCATTTT
TRBV12-3/TRBV12-4,TRBJ2-7,-,13,-,CASSLPSGIEQYF,TGTGCCAGCAGTCTTCCCTCAGGGATCGAGCAGTACTTC
TRBV11-2,TRBJ1-6,TRBD1,17,-,CASSPTGPSFDGSPLHF,TGTGCCAGCAGCCCGACAGGGCCCTCATTTGACGGTTCACCCCTCCACTTT
TRBV5-6,TRBJ2-5,-,15,few,CASSFNLGVGETQYF,TGTGCCAGCAGCTTTAACCTAGGGGTGGGGGAGACCCAGTACTTC
TRBV19,TRBJ1-5,TRBD1,14,-,CASRGQGSGQPQHF,TGTGCCAGTAGGGGACAGGGCAGCGGGCAGCCCCAGCATTTT
TRBV19,TRBJ1-5,-,16,-,CASSLNTGHPNEPQHF,TGTGCCAGTAGTCTCAACACGGGACACCCAAACGAGCCCCAGCATTTT
TRBV5-6,TRBJ2-2,-,12,-,CASSWGRGELFF,TGTGCCAGCAGCTGGGGCCGCGGGGAGCTGTTTTTT
TRBV9,TRBJ1-1,-,14,-,CASSASFQNTEAFF,TGTGCCAGCAGCGCCAGTTTTCAGAACACTGAAGCTTTCTTT
TRBV5-8,TRBJ1-2,TRBD1,18,-,CASSLFLGQGTSNYGYTF,TGTGCCAGCAGCTTATTTTTGGGACAGGGGACCTCAAACTATGGCTACACCTTC
TRBV10-2,TRBJ2-1,-,13,-,CASRADSNNEQFF,TGCGCCAGCAGGGCGGACTCAAACAATGAGCAGTTCTTC
TRBV4-2,TRBJ1-2,-,12,few,CASSLGDLGYTF,TGTGCCAGCAGCCTCGGAGATTTGGGCTACACCTTC
TRBV2,TRBJ1-6,-,17,-,CASSDGQGGSYGSPLHF,TGTGCCAGCAGTGACGGGCAGGGTGGTAGTTATGGTTCACCCCTCCACTTT
TRBV5-1,TRBJ1-2,TRBD1,14,-,CASSLPDRGLGYTF,TGCGCCAGCAGCCTACCCGACAGGGGGCTTGGCTACACCTTC
TRBV15,TRBJ2-5,TRBD2,16,few,CATSTGTSGGLVTQYF,TGTGCCACCAGCACCGGGACTAGCGGGGGCCTGGTGACCCAGTACTTC
TRBV19,TRBJ2-3,-,19,-,CASSMFAGWPQLSTDTQYF,TGTGCCAGTAGTATGTTTGCGGGGTGGCCTCAACTTTCCACAGATACGCAGTATTTT
TRBV3-1/TRBV3-2,TRBJ1-2,TRBD1,13,once,CASSQGQAYGYTF,TGTGCCAGCAGCCAGGGACAGGCCTATGGCTACACCTTC
TRBV5-1,TRBJ1-2,-,12,-,CASSSGSYGYTF,TGCGCCAGCAGCTCGGGGTCTTATGGCTACACCTTC
TRBV6-1,TRBJ2-3,TRBD1,15,-,CASSDADQGADTQYF,TGTGCCAGCAGTGACGCCGACCAGGGGGCAGATACGCAGTATTTT
TRBV7-9,TRBJ1-4,-,14,-,CASSLGTDNEKLFF,TGTGCCAGCAGCTTAGGGACAGATAATGAAAAACTGTTTTTT
TRBV9,TRBJ2-2,TRBD1,17,-,CASSLSEGQMNTGELFF,TGTGCCAGCAGCCTTAGCGAGGGACAGATGAACACCGGGGAGCTGTTTTTT
TRBV7-8,TRBJ1-6,-,15,-,CASSLAGSGNSPLHF,TGTGCCAGCAGCTTAGCGGGGTCAGGGAATTCACCCCTCCACTTT
TRBV7-9,TRBJ1-2,TRBD1,15,-,CASSPVRQGATGYTF,TGTGCCAGCAGCCCGGTGAGGCAGGGGGCGACTGGCTACACCTTC
TRBV2,TRBJ2-7,TRBD2,15,-,CASRVLAGGPREQYF,TGTGCCAGCAGGGTTCTAGCGGGGGGACCCAGGGAGCAGTACTTC
TRBV5-4,TRBJ2-2,-,16,-,CASSMAGPSDTGELFF,TGTGCCAGCAGCATGGCGGGGCCTAGCGACACCGGGGAGCTGTTTTTT
TRBV5-1,TRBJ2-7,-,15,-,CASSLRTGDPYEQYF,TGCGCCAGCAGCTTAAGAACGGGGGACCCCTACGAGCAGTACTTC
TRBV4-1,TRBJ1-3,-,13,-,CASSQRGGNTIYF,TGCGCCAGCAGCCAGCGGGGAGGAAACACCATATATTTT
TRBV7-8,TRBJ1-2,TRBD1,14,-,CASSRDRASYGYTF,TGTGCCAGCAGCCGAGACAGGGCGTCCTATGGCTACACCTTC
TRBV5-1,TRBJ1-1,TRBD1,14,-,CASSTLGQGDEAFF,TGCGCCAGCAGCACCTTGGGACAGGGGGATGAAGCTTTCTTT
TRBV3-1/TRBV3-2,TRBJ1-2,TRBD1,18,once,CASSQEDGGGTGNLGYTF,TGTGCCAGCAGCCAAGAAGATGGAGGCGGGACAGGGAACTTGGGCTACACCTTC
TRBV5-1,TRBJ2-5,TRBD2,16,-,CASSLGSGNYQETQYF,TGCGCCAGCAGCTTGGGTAGCGGGAATTACCAAGAGACCCAGTACTTC
TRBV5-6,TRBJ2-5,TRBD2,16,-,CASSVGGLAVQETQYF,TGTGCCAGCAGCGTAGGGGGACTAGCGGTCCAAGAGACCCAGTACTTC
TRBV5-1,TRBJ2-3,-,14,-,CASSLSSSTDTQYF,TGCGCCAGCAGCTTATCCTCTAGCACAGATACGCAGTATTTT
TRBV4-1,TRBJ1-1,-,12,-,CASSPGNTEAFF,TGCGCCAGCAGCCCCGGGAACACTGAAGCTTTCTTT
TRBV2,TRBJ2-3,TRBD1,17,-,CASRDPGDRESRDTQYF,TGTGCCAGCAGAGACCCCGGGGACAGGGAGAGTAGGGATACGCAGTATTTT
TRBV25-1,TRBJ1-5,TRBD1,16,few,CASSDTTDRDNQPQHF,TGTGCCAGCAGTGATACAACGGACAGGGACAATCAGCCCCAGCATTTT
TRBV3-1/TRBV3-2,TRBJ1-1,TRBD1,16,-,CASSQDTGVQVPEAFF,TGTGCCAGCAGCCAAGATACAGGGGTGCAAGTCCCTGAAGCTTTCTTT
TRBV10-2,TRBJ2-7,-,14,-,CASRAPGRHYEQYF,TGCGCCAGCAGAGCCCCGGGTCGGCACTACGAGCAGTACTTC
TRBV6-5,TRBJ2-5,TRBD2,13,-,CASTLTSDETQYF,TGTGCCAGCACCCTCACTAGCGATGAGACCCAGTACTTC
TRBV5-4,TRBJ1-4,-,14,-,CASSQGHDDEKLFF,TGTGCCAGCAGCCAGGGACACGACGATGAAAAACTGTTTTTT
TRBV12-3/TRBV12-4,TRBJ2-7,-,12,-,CASSPSGYEQYF,TGTGCCAGCAGTCCCTCAGGCTACGAGCAGTACTTC
TRBV27,TRBJ1-6,TRBD1,14,-,CASRGWTGVSPLHF,TGTGCCAGCAGAGGCTGGACAGGGGTTTCACCCCTCCACTTT
TRBV20-1,TRBJ1-1,TRBD1,13,-,CSASGTGDTEAFF,TGCAGTGCTAGTGGGACAGGGGACACTGAAGCTTTCTTT